The source of this T cell receptor (beta chain) is a study of blood T cell repertoires in COVID-19. As for the study in general: Spain, Italy and the United States supplied samples that represented acute and convalescent COVID-19. From T cells, B-cell-depleted T cells, or PBMCs came the material, which was cDNA or gDNA.

Per the study methods: Reference gene primers were amplified, and this amplification served to estimate nucleated cell counts. TCRdb's table, derived via immunoSEQ multiplex PCR, lists solely in-frame clones and lacks some. V and J calls and clone size are copied from that table; D and trimming were computed from the DNA. The sample lists 100,000 or so clones; 80% to 95% were seen once. This CDR3 region has 14 residues. V was cut by 0 bases and J by 5 bases, with 11 bases left in between. From germline, CDR1 is SGHRS and CDR2 YFSETQ. The source is a man aged 65 to 85 with acute or convalescent COVID-19. This chain links TRBV5-1 with TRBJ2-5; D is undetermined. Sequences were obtained from peripheral blood. The CDR3 is CASSLEAGVETQYF. The CDR3 nucleotides are TGCGCCAGCAGCTTGGAGGCAGGTGTGGAGACCCAGTACTTC.